A single sample is the source of the 28 T cell receptor beta chains below, sequenced in a study of cytomegalovirus exposure and HLA in healthy donors. With 60 Vbeta and 13 Jbeta primers, the PCR was carried out. TCRdb's table, derived via immunoSEQ multiplex PCR, lists solely in-frame clones and lacks some. Of some 60,000 clones listed, approximately 80% are singletons. The source material was PBMCs. The receptors derive from a male donor in good health and CMV-seronegative.

The J gene is TRBJ1-2, the V gene TRBV7-2, with 8 bases aligning to TRBD1. Germline CDR1 reads SGHTA; CDR2 reads FQGNSA. This CDR3 contains 14 residues. The V gene end was trimmed by 5 bases and the J gene end by 4 bases; junction bases not matched to a gene: 6. CDR3 DNA: TGTGCCAGCAGCCCACCGGGACAGGTCTATGGCTACACCTTC. Protein product: CASSPPGQVYGYTF.

This clone occurred a few times. V gene TRBV7-9 combines with J gene TRBJ2-5; D may be TRBD2 (6 bases). Judging by the DNA end, TRBJ2-7 fits better; the J call may be wrong. Germline V gene data show CDR1 as SEHNR and CDR2 as FQNEAQ (reference sequence). This CDR3 contains 12 residues. The DNA for the CDR3 is TGTGCCAGCGGGTGGAGGGTAGCCGAGCAGTACTTC. Translation gives CASGWRVAEQYF.

This clone was observed a handful of times. This chain connects TRBV16 to TRBJ2-4; weak D call: TRBD1 (6 bases). Trimming shortened V by 0 bases and J by 11 bases, and 11 bases separated the two germline ends. CDR3 size: 13 residues. The germline gives CDR1 KGHSY, CDR2 FQNENV. The DNA for the CDR3 is TGTGCCAGCAGCCAATCCCGGACAGATCTTCAGTACTTC. It is translated as CASSQSRTDLQYF.

The rearrangement links TRBV28 to TRBJ2-4, with 7 positions matching TRBD1. CDR3 length: 15 amino acids. V lost 8 bases and J lost 7; bases outside the gene matches: 14. Per the germline V gene, CDR1 is MDHEN and CDR2 is SYDVKM. Here the CDR3 DNA reads TGTGCCAGCGGACCGAGGGGGCTTTTTAGGAACATTCAGTACTTC. Translated, it gives CASGPRGLFRNIQYF.

V usage is TRBV2 and J usage is TRBJ2-2; 10 bases align to TRBD2. Trimming cost V 3 bases and J 7 bases; bases outside gene matches: 5. Germline CDR1 SNHLY, CDR2 FYNNEI. This CDR3 region has 15 residues. CDR3 sequence: CASSEGTSDVGELFF. In DNA form, the CDR3 reads TGTGCCAGCAGTGAGGGGACTAGCGACGTCGGGGAGCTGTTTTTT.

This rearrangement joins TRBV9 to TRBJ2-2; D remains unclear. The CDR3 is made up of 15 amino acids. Trimming took off 0 bases at V and 7 bases at J, with 13 bases between the two ends. In germline, CDR1 is SGDLS, CDR2 YYNGEE. CDR3 loop: CASSVEASVGGELFF. In DNA form, the CDR3 reads TGTGCCAGCAGCGTAGAGGCCAGCGTGGGCGGGGAGCTGTTTTTT.

V is TRBV4-3 and J is TRBJ2-5; D perhaps matches TRBD1 (7 bases). The CDR3 extends over 15 amino acids. Per the germline V gene, CDR1 is LGHNA and CDR2 is YSLEER. Trimming took 6 bases from V and 1 from J, leaving 15 bases between them. The CDR3 region has the DNA TGCGCCAGCAGACTACGCGGGACAGTCCAAGAGACCCAGTACTTC. Translation: CASRLRGTVQETQYF.

This clone occurred a few times. This chain links TRBV7-2 with TRBJ1-3, with 8 bases fitting TRBD1. The V gene end was trimmed by 3 bases and the J gene end by 0 bases; junction bases not matched to a gene: 7. The germline gives CDR1 SGHTA, CDR2 FQGNSA. The CDR3 is 17 amino acids. CDR3 coding DNA: TGTGCCAGCAGCTTGAGGCCTGGACAGGGCTCTGGAAACACCATATATTTT. Translated, it gives CASSLRPGQGSGNTIYF.

The chain links TRBV6-1 to TRBJ2-1, with 13 bases identical to TRBD2. The CDR3 loop spans 15 amino acids. V lost 4 bases and J lost 9; bases outside the gene matches: 6. Per the germline V gene, CDR1 is MNHNS and CDR2 is SASEGT. The CDR3: CASSGTSGGAGEQFF. The CDR3 DNA follows: TGTGCCAGCAGTGGTACTAGCGGGGGGGCCGGTGAGCAGTTCTTC.

The chain is built from TRBV30 and TRBJ1-6; D ambiguous. The length of the CDR3 is 12 residues. V lost 1 base, J lost 6 bases, and 4 bases lay in between. Germline CDR1 is GTSNPN and CDR2 is SVGIG (reference sequence). The CDR3 protein is CAWSGSNSPLHF. The CDR3 region has the DNA TGTGCCTGGAGTGGGAGTAATTCACCCCTCCACTTT.

The chain combines TRBV30 with TRBJ2-1, with 15 bases fitting TRBD2. The trim removed 4 bases at V and 15 bases at J, leaving 10 bases unmatched. This CDR3 spans 14 amino acids. Per germline, CDR1 GTSNPN and CDR2 SVGIG (reference sequence). CDR3 DNA sequence: TGTGCCTGGAAGGGCTCGGGACTAGCGGGGGGTGGGTTCTTC. It is translated as CAWKGSGLAGGGFF.

The chain carries TRBV29-1 and TRBJ1-1; tentatively, D is TRBD1 (5 bases). CDR1 is SQVTM and CDR2 is ANQGSEA in the germline V gene. The CDR3 totals 14 residues. Trimming cost V 4 bases and J 1 base, with 13 bases left between them. CDR3 sequence: CSVVREAGNTEAFF. CDR3 nucleotide sequence: TGCAGCGTTGTCAGGGAAGCAGGGAACACTGAAGCTTTCTTT. Supplemented by reference TRBV29-1 and TRBJ1-1, the full variable domain reads SAVISQKPSRDICQRGTSLTIQCQVDSQVTMMFWYRQQPGQSLTLIATANQGSEATYESGFVIDKFPISRPNLTFSTLTVSNMSPEDSSIYLCSVVREAGNTEAFFGQGTRLTVV.

The chain links TRBV5-4 to TRBJ2-3, with TRBD2 matching 9 bases. Germline values: CDR1 SGHNT, CDR2 YYREEE (reference sequence). With 5 bases clipped from V and 3 bases from J, the junction kept 7 bases outside the gene matches. The CDR3 covers 15 residues. The CDR3 nucleotides are TGTGCCAGCAGTTTGCTAGCGGGGCGGACAGATACGCAGTATTTT. The encoded protein is CASSLLAGRTDTQYF.

This clone came up a few times. J is TRBJ2-7 and V is TRBV6-5, with a possible D match to TRBD2 (6 bases). The V end was cut by 8 bases, the J end by 0 bases, with 17 bases between. The germline V gene has CDR1 MNHEY and CDR2 SVGAGI. The CDR3 extends over 15 amino acids. Here the CDR3 reads CASCPDAGRSYEQYF. CDR3 nucleotides: TGTGCCAGCTGTCCCGATGCGGGGCGCTCCTACGAGCAGTACTTC.

The genes are TRBV29-1 and TRBJ2-7; a possible D gene is TRBD1 (6 bases). The CDR3 spans 15 residues. Germline CDR1 reads SQVTM; CDR2 reads ANQGSEA. V dropped 5 bases and J dropped 0 bases, with 17 bases sitting between them. The CDR3 DNA reads TGCAGCGTTTTCAGCAGGGGTCCAGGCTCCTACGAGCAGTACTTC. It translates to CSVFSRGPGSYEQYF.

This rearrangement joins TRBV9 to TRBJ2-4, with D possibly matching TRBD2 (5 bases). With 4 bases removed from V and 1 base from J, the gap between germline ends came to 9 bases. From germline, CDR1 is SGDLS and CDR2 YYNGEE. The CDR3 has 14 amino acids. The CDR3 bases are TGTGCCAGCAGCCCCGGGATGGCCAAAAACATTCAGTACTTC. Its protein product is CASSPGMAKNIQYF. The variable domain in full, completed from reference TRBV9 and TRBJ2-4, reads DSGVTQTPKHLITATGQRVTLRCSPRSGDLSVYWYQQSLDQGLQFLIQYYNGEERAKGNILERFSAQQFPDLHSELNLSSLELGDSALYFCASSPGMAKNIQYFGAGTRLSVL.

The rearrangement joins TRBV30 to TRBJ1-1; D not certain. Germline V gene lookup returns CDR1 GTSNPN and CDR2 SVGIG (reference sequence). V lost 3 bases to trimming and J lost 5 bases, with 13 bases between them. CDR3 length: 13 residues. CDR3 residues: CAWSPGMGTEAFF. The CDR3, as DNA: TGTGCCTGGAGCCCGGGGATGGGAACTGAAGCTTTCTTT. Together with reference TRBV30 and TRBJ1-1, the CDR3 gives the full variable domain: SQTIHQWPATLVQPVGSPLSLECTVEGTSNPNLYWYRQAAGRGLQLLFYSVGIGQISSEVPQNLSASRPQDRQFILSSKKLLLSDSGFYLCAWSPGMGTEAFFGQGTRLTVV.

This chain uses TRBV19 with TRBJ2-1; 7 nucleotides align to TRBD1. Germline CDR1 reads LNHDA; CDR2 reads SQIVND (reference sequence). The CDR3 is 13 amino acids. Trimming at V came to 11 bases and at J to 3 bases, leaving 7 bases not matched to a gene. The CDR3 here is CASRDSLYNEQFF. CDR3 bases: TGTGCCTCCCGGGACAGCCTCTACAATGAGCAGTTCTTC.

The chain carries TRBV7-8 and TRBJ1-5, with D possibly TRBD1 on 6 matching bases. Germline CDR1 is SGHVS and CDR2 is FQNEAQ. V was trimmed by 5 bases and J by 10 bases, leaving 18 bases between them. The CDR3 has 14 amino acids. CDR3 DNA sequence: TGTGCCAGCAGCCCAAATGGGCCAGGGGAACCCCAGCATTTT. This gives the protein CASSPNGPGEPQHF.

The genes are TRBV7-2 and TRBJ2-7, with 8 nucleotides matching TRBD1. The V gene end was trimmed by 8 bases and the J gene end by 3 bases; junction bases not matched to a gene: 18. Per germline, CDR1 SGHTA and CDR2 FQGNSA. The CDR3 has 17 residues. In DNA, the CDR3 is TGTGCCAGCGAATCCGGACAGGGAGAGGCCGGATACTACGAGCAGTACTTC. Translated, it gives CASESGQGEAGYYEQYF. The full variable domain, completed using reference TRBV7-2 and TRBJ2-7, is GAGVSQSPSNKVTEKGKDVELRCDPISGHTALYWYRQSLGQGLEFLIYFQGNSAPDKSGLPSDRFSAERTGGSVSTLTIQRTQQEDSAVYLCASESGQGEAGYYEQYFGPGTRLTVT.

This chain connects TRBV6-1 to TRBJ1-3; TRBD1 agrees at 9 bases. The CDR3 covers 16 residues. V shed 2 bases, J shed 3 bases, and the junction held 5 bases outside the gene matches. Germline V gene lookup returns CDR1 MNHNS and CDR2 SASEGT. This CDR3 is CASSERQGVVGNTIYF. CDR3 DNA: TGTGCCAGCAGTGAAAGACAGGGGGTCGTTGGAAACACCATATATTTT.

Only a few counts were recorded for this clone. Here the CDR3 reads CASSLEGQGPHEQYF. In nucleotides, the CDR3 is TGTGCCAGCAGCTTAGAGGGACAGGGTCCCCACGAGCAGTACTTC. The chain couples TRBV11-2 to TRBJ2-7; 9 nucleotides agree with TRBD1. Germline-derived CDR1 and CDR2 are SGHAT and FQNNGV. V gave up 0 bases and J gave up 5 bases; unmatched junction bases: 5. The CDR3 spans 15 residues. Using reference TRBV11-2 and TRBJ2-7 for the parts outside the CDR3, the full variable domain is EAGVAQSPRYKIIEKRQSVAFWCNPISGHATLYWYQQILGQGPKLLIQFQNNGVVDDSQLPKDRFSAERLKGVDSTLKIQPAKLEDSAVYLCASSLEGQGPHEQYFGPGTRLTVT.

The V gene is TRBV11-3, the J gene TRBJ2-6; D might be TRBD2 (7 bases). The germline V gene has CDR1 SGHNT and CDR2 YENEEA. Trimming left V 4 bases short and J 0 bases short, with 16 bases between. There are 18 residues in the CDR3. The chain's CDR3 is CASSSPRGADSGANVLTF. The CDR3 nucleotides read TGTGCCAGCAGCTCCCCCCGGGGGGCCGACTCTGGGGCCAACGTCCTGACTTTC.

This rearrangement joins TRBV14 to TRBJ1-1, with 11 positions matching TRBD1. The CDR3 has 18 residues. V shed 0 bases, J shed 1 base, and the junction held 7 bases outside the gene matches. Germline loops: CDR1 SGHDN, CDR2 FVKESK. The DNA for the CDR3 is TGTGCCAGCAGCCAAGAAGGGACAGGGGGACCTCCGAACACTGAAGCTTTCTTT. As protein: CASSQEGTGGPPNTEAFF.

V and J are TRBV19 and TRBJ2-7, with D perhaps matching TRBD1 (5 bases). The CDR3 is 14 amino acids. V shed 5 bases and J shed 0 bases, with 11 bases lying between them. Germline-derived CDR1 and CDR2 are LNHDA and SQIVND (reference sequence). CDR3 sequence: CASSLRTSSYEQYF. The CDR3 DNA follows: TGTGCCAGTAGTCTAAGGACAAGCTCCTACGAGCAGTACTTC.

The sample holds one count of this clone. This chain uses TRBV19 with TRBJ1-5; TRBD1 aligns across 8 bases. In germline, CDR1 is LNHDA, CDR2 SQIVND (reference sequence). With V trimmed by 6 bases and J by 3 bases, 4 bases remained unmatched. This CDR3 spans 14 amino acids. CDR3 protein: CASSRGLDNQPQHF. The CDR3 DNA follows: TGTGCCAGTAGCAGGGGGCTGGACAATCAGCCCCAGCATTTT.

V usage is TRBV20-1 and J usage is TRBJ1-1, with D tentatively TRBD1 (6 bases). V was trimmed by 5 bases and J by 7 bases, leaving 8 bases between them. Germline assignment: CDR1 DFQATT and CDR2 SNEGSKA (reference sequence). The CDR3 spans 10 residues. CDR3: CSAYRVEAFF. The CDR3 bases are TGCAGTGCTTACAGGGTTGAAGCTTTCTTT.

The sample holds a few counts of this clone. The chain uses TRBV6-6 and TRBJ2-5, with D perhaps TRBD1 (7 bases). Gene TRBJ2-7 matches the end of the DNA better, so the J call may be wrong. Germline V gene sequence: CDR1 MNHNY, CDR2 SVGAGI (reference sequence). This CDR3 contains 13 residues. CDR3 nucleotide sequence: TGTGCCAGCAGTTCCCAGGGGGGCGGCGAGCAGTACTTC. This codes for CASSSQGGGEQYF.